These T cell receptor beta chains were read from a single sample in a study of cytotoxic CD8 clonotypes in ibrutinib-treated CLL. Sequencing used immunoSEQ multiplex PCR; TCRdb keeps in-frame clones, though not all of them. This table holds roughly 63,000 clones, approximately 57% found once. Sequenced here: PBMCs, sampled after 12 months of ibrutinib treatment. These TCRs come from a human donor with chronic lymphocytic leukemia. CDR3s include the opening cysteine and the closing phenylalanine or tryptophan. A D gene is named only where the DNA matches it firmly. The size field is filled for only some rows; it gives once, few, many or a size class.

TRBJ1-2 once NA TRBV5-1 TGCGCCAGCAGCGTTGGGACGAACTATGGCTACACCTTC CASSVGTNYGYTF
TRBJ2-1 NA NA TRBV4-1 TGCGCCAGCAGCCATGCCGGGGGCGGAGGTGAGCAGTTCTTC CASSHAGGGGEQFF
TRBJ1-5 few NA TRBV5-6 TGTGCCAGCAGCTTGCGGGTAGGACCAGTTCAGCCCCAGCATTTT CASSLRVGPVQPQHF
TRBJ2-1 NA NA TRBV4-2 TGTGCCAGCAGCCAAGGTCTCGACAATGAGCAGTTCTTC CASSQGLDNEQFF
TRBJ2-3 NA NA TRBV6-5 TGTGCCAGCAGTTACTCCGGGGTAACAGATACGCAGTATTTT CASSYSGVTDTQYF
TRBJ1-3 NA NA TRBV28 TGTGCCAGCAGTTTGCTGGAGGGCGGGTCTCGAAACACCATATATTTT CASSLLEGGSRNTIYF
TRBJ1-2 NA NA TRBV4-2 TGTGCCAGCAGCCAAGAGGGGGGGGCTAGCGGCTATGGCTACACCTTC CASSQEGGASGYGYTF
TRBJ2-3 NA NA TRBV27 TGTGCCAGCACTCGGGACTTCATTAGCACAGATACGCAGTATTTT CASTRDFISTDTQYF
TRBJ2-5 NA NA TRBV6-5 TGTGCCAGCAGTTACTCATCTAGTCTGCAAGAGACCCAGTACTTC CASSYSSSLQETQYF
TRBJ1-1 NA NA TRBV29-1 TGCAGCGTTGTAGGTGGGGGCACTGAAGCTTTCTTT CSVVGGGTEAFF
TRBJ1-1 NA NA TRBV6-5 TGTGCCATGGGGGCCTTCATGAACACTGAAGCTTTCTTT CAMGAFMNTEAFF
TRBJ2-5 NA TRBD2 TRBV6-5 TGTGCCAGCAGTTACCGGACTAGCGGGCACCAAGAGACCCAGTACTTC CASSYRTSGHQETQYF
TRBJ2-3 few NA TRBV15 TGTGCCACCAGCAGAGGCCCGAAGGATACGCAGTATTTT CATSRGPKDTQYF
TRBJ2-3 NA NA TRBV30 TGTGCCTGGGGGAGACCTAGCGCAAGCACAGATACGCAGTATTTT CAWGRPSASTDTQYF
TRBJ1-1 NA TRBD1 TRBV5-4 TGTGCCAGCAGCCCTCAGACAGGGGGGGGCACTGAAGCTTTCTTT CASSPQTGGGTEAFF
TRBJ2-7 NA NA TRBV19 TGTGCCAGTAGTGCCGGGCGTCCCGCCTACGAGCAGTACTTC CASSAGRPAYEQYF
TRBJ2-1 few NA TRBV7-8 TGTGCCAGCAGCTGGGACTTAAACAATGAGCAGTTCTTC CASSWDLNNEQFF